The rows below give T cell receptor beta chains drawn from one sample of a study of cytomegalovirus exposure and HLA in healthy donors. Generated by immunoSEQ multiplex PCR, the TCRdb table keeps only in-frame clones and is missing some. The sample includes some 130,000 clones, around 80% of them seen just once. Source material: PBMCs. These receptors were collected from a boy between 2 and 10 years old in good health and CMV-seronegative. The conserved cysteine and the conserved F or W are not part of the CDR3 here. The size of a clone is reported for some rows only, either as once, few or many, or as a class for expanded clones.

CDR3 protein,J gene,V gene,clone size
ASSSSVFGRRELYGYT,TRBJ1-2,TRBV11-2,.
ASAGLELYEQY,TRBJ2-7,TRBV27,.
ASSFQDRGVEQY,TRBJ2-7,TRBV7-2,.
ASSFGPGEYEQY,TRBJ2-7,TRBV7-9,.
ASSTTGVTEAF,TRBJ1-1,TRBV18,.
ASSLMEGAGTGELF,TRBJ2-2,TRBV5-4,.
AVGGTEAF,TRBJ1-1,TRBV6-5,.
ASSQSTGDVQAF,TRBJ1-1,TRBV4-3,.
AWRAGGPMGAGELF,TRBJ2-2,TRBV30,.
ASRPPGQGLAF,TRBJ1-1,TRBV6-5,.
ASSQERRDTQY,TRBJ2-3,TRBV4-3,.
ASSQDQQGNNYGYT,TRBJ1-2,TRBV4-1,.
AWSGRELVGGMYEQY,TRBJ2-7,TRBV30,few
ASSLGESSREKLF,TRBJ1-4,TRBV11-2,.
ASTRTGDVNTEAF,TRBJ1-1,TRBV27,once
ASSLEGSEQY,TRBJ2-7,TRBV27,.
ASSSDTLNTEAF,TRBJ1-1,TRBV13,.
ASSLGQGFAETQY,TRBJ2-5,TRBV5-8,.
ASSPTVEESYEQY,TRBJ2-7,TRBV7-9,.
ASSWGTGGSGYT,TRBJ1-2,TRBV5-6,.
ASSLRGLAGSEQF,TRBJ2-1,TRBV13,.
ASRPLIAGGPSDTQY,TRBJ2-3,TRBV13,.
AWDRVPTEAF,TRBJ1-1,TRBV30,once
ASRDTNYGYT,TRBJ1-2,TRBV14,.
ASSQMRDSDYGYT,TRBJ1-2,TRBV4-2,.
ASSPLAGSYNEQF,TRBJ2-1,TRBV7-2,.
AWSEGDREFIQPQH,TRBJ1-5,TRBV30,once
ASSQVMGGAGQPQH,TRBJ1-5,TRBV4-2,.
ASSLGWGEHTEAF,TRBJ1-1,TRBV9,.
SSSPPTSMLGDTEAF,TRBJ1-1,TRBV7-9,once
ASSPSQGSEQY,TRBJ2-7,TRBV19,.